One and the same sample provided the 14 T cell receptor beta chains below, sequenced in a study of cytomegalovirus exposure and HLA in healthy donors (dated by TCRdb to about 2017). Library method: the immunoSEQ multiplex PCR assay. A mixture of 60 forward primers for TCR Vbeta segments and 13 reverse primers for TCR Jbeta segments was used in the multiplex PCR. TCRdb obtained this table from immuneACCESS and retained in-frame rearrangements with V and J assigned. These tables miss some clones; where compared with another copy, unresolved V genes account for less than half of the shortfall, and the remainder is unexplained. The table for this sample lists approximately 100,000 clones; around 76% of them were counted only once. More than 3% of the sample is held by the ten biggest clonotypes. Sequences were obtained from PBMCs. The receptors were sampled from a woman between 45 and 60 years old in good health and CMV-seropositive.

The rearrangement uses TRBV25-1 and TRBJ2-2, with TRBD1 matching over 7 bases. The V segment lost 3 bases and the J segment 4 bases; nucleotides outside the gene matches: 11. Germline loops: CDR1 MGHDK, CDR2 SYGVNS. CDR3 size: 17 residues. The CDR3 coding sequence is TGTGCCAGCAGTGACACAGTTTTGACAGGGCCCACCGGGGAGCTGTTTTTT. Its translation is CASSDTVLTGPTGELFF.

This CDR3 is CASSIQPGGLKQFF. CDR3 bases: TGTGCCAGCAGCATACAACCAGGGGGACTGAAGCAGTTCTTC. The rearrangement uses TRBV5-5 and TRBJ2-1; D is perhaps TRBD1 (7 bases). Trimming shortened V by 4 bases and J by 11 bases, and 19 bases separated the two germline ends. Germline values: CDR1 SGHKS, CDR2 YYEKEE (reference sequence). This CDR3 has 14 residues.

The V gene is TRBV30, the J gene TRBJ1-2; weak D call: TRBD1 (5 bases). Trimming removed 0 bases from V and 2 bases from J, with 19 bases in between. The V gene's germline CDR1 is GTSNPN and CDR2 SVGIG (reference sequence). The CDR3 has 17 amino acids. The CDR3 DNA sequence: TGTGCCTGGAGTGTACTAAGCGGGACCCCAGGGAACTATGGCTACACCTTC. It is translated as CAWSVLSGTPGNYGYTF.

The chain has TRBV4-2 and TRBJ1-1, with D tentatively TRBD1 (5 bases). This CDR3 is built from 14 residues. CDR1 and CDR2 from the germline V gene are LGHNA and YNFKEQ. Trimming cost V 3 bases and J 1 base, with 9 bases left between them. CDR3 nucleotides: TGTGCCAGCAGCCAGACCCAGGGGAACACTGAAGCTTTCTTT. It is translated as CASSQTQGNTEAFF.

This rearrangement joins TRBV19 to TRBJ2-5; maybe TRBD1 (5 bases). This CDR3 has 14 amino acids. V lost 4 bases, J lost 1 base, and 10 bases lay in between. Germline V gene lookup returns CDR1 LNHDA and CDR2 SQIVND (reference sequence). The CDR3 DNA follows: TGTGCCAGTAGTAGGTCAGGGATCCAAGAGACCCAGTACTTC. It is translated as CASSRSGIQETQYF.

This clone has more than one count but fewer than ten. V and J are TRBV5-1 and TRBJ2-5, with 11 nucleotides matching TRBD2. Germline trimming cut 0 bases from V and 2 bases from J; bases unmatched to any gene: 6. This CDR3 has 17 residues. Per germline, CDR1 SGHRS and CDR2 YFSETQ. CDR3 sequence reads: CASSLALAGGPQETQYF. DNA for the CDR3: TGCGCCAGCAGCTTGGCTCTAGCGGGGGGTCCACAAGAGACCCAGTACTTC.

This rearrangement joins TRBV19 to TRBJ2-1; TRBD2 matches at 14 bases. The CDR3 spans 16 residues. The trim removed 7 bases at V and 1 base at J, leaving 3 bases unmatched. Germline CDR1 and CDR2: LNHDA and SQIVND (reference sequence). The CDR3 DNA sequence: TGTGCCAGTACCGGGACTAGCGGGAGTTCCTACAATGAGCAGTTCTTC. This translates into CASTGTSGSSYNEQFF.

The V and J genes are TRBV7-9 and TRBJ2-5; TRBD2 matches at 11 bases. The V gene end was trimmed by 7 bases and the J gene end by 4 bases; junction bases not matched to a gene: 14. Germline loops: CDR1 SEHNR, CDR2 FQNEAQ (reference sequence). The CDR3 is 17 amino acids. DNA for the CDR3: TGTGCCAGCACCCCCGTCCTAGCGGGAGGATCGAGAGAGACCCAGTACTTC. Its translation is CASTPVLAGGSRETQYF.

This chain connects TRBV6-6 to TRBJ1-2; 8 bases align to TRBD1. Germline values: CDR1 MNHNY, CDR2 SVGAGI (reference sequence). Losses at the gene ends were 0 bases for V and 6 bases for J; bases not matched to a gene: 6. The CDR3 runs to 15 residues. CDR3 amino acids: CASSYSQGARDGYTF. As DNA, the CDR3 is TGTGCCAGCAGTTACTCCCAGGGGGCGCGGGATGGCTACACCTTC.

DNA of the CDR3: TGTGCCAGCAGTTTAGGAGGTCCTGATCAGCCCCAGCATTTT. It encodes CASSLGGPDQPQHF. V and J are TRBV27 and TRBJ1-5, with D uncertain. CDR3 size: 14 residues. Trimming removed 2 bases from V and 5 bases from J, with 10 bases in between. Per germline, CDR1 MNHEY and CDR2 SMNVEV (reference sequence).

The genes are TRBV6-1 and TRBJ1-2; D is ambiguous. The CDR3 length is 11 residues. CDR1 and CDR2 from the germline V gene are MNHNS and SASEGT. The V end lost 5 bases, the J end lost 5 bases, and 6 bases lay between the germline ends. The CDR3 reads CASSLTYGYTF. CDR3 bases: TGTGCCAGCAGTCTAACTTATGGCTACACCTTC.

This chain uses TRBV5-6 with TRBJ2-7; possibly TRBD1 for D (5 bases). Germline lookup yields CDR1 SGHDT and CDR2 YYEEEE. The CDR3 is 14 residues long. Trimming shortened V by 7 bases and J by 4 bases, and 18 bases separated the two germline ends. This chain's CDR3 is CASDTGSPPYEQYF. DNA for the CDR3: TGTGCCAGCGATACAGGCTCCCCACCTTACGAGCAGTACTTC.

CDR3 region: CASSPGPGLAGGETQYF. In DNA form, the CDR3 reads TGTGCCAGCAGCCCCGGGCCTGGACTAGCTGGCGGAGAGACCCAGTACTTC. The chain recombines TRBV9 with TRBJ2-5, with TRBD2 matching over 8 bases. CDR3 size: 17 residues. The V and J ends lost 4 bases and 4 bases, in that order; junction bases with no gene match: 15. Germline assignment: CDR1 SGDLS and CDR2 YYNGEE.

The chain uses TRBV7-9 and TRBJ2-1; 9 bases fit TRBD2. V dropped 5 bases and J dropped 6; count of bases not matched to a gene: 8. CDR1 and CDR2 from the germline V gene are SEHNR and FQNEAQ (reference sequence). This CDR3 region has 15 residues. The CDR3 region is CASSTKRGELNEQFF. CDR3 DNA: TGTGCCAGCAGCACTAAGCGGGGGGAACTCAATGAGCAGTTCTTC.